This is a list of T cell receptor beta chains from one sample in a study of T cell responses to AZD1222 COVID-19 vaccine. Clones were read by immunoSEQ multiplex PCR, and TCRdb kept only the in-frame ones, dropping some. Seen here are about 150,000 clones, about 85% observed once, and the top ten hold over 6%. The material sequenced was peripheral blood, taken after recovery from COVID-19. These TCRs come from an adult who had recovered from COVID-19. Each CDR3 is given with its conserved first and last residue. Fields, in order: J gene, V gene, CDR3 protein.

>TRBJ1-2|TRBV7-9
CASSAQGAFSGYTF
>TRBJ2-3|TRBV5-6
CASSLGGTGTDTQYF
>TRBJ2-7|TRBV11-2
CASSLSGVSSYEQYF
>TRBJ2-3|TRBV7-9
CASSSSDTQYF
>TRBJ2-5|TRBV4-2
CASSQGRRRGADETQYF
>TRBJ1-1|TRBV29-1
CSVDQGGVTEAFF
>TRBJ1-2|TRBV6-1
CASSEGHGGRHGYTF
>TRBJ1-4|TRBV30
CAWRLTGTNEKLFF
>TRBJ2-2|TRBV10-1
CASSRDTNTGELFF
>TRBJ1-4|TRBV5-1
CASSLAGTVNEKLFF
>TRBJ1-5|TRBV27
CASRPAWDRGGYSNQPQHF
>TRBJ1-5|TRBV21-1
CAIYREGPQHF
>TRBJ1-2|TRBV18
CASSDSNYGYTF
>TRBJ1-2|TRBV28
CASSVSAYGYTF
>TRBJ1-2|TRBV28
CASVRTNYGYTF
>TRBJ2-5|TRBV3-1/TRBV3-2
CASSHGTRRETQYF
>TRBJ2-4|TRBV19
CASSPRTLRAKNIQYF
>TRBJ1-2|TRBV20-1
CSASRQGAGYGYTF
>TRBJ1-2|TRBV19
CASRDPGPTNYGYTF
>TRBJ1-5|TRBV7-8
CASSSGTGVNQPQHF
>TRBJ1-1|TRBV18
CASSPGRETEAFF
>TRBJ2-1|TRBV5-1
CASSLAAGGEQFF
>TRBJ1-6|TRBV11-2
CASSSGHRDSPLHF
>TRBJ1-1|TRBV27
CASSLYGATTTEAFF
>TRBJ1-3|TRBV9
CASSAVHTSSGNTIYF
>TRBJ1-2|TRBV5-6
CASSNSTETLSGVGYTF
>TRBJ2-7|TRBV5-1
CASSGQGYYEQYF
>TRBJ2-2|TRBV20-1
CSASRGGPNTGELFF
>TRBJ1-5|TRBV28
CASRIWDRNQPQHF
>TRBJ2-7|TRBV27
CASSGLAGGPENEQYF